This passage covers 31 T cell receptor beta chains from one sample sequenced in a study of T cells in Graves' hyperthyroidism and ophthalmopathy (dated by TCRdb to 2018 to 2020). Library method: multiplex PCR. TCRdb records Illumina HiSeq 2000 as the sequencer. The TCR beta CDR3 regions were amplified from RNA transcripts. A first-round RT-PCR of the TCR CDR3 used the HTBI primer set with the Qiagen OneStep RT-PCR kit. TCRdb cleaned the public reads at Q25 with fastp, built clones with MiXCR and kept in-frame beta chains. Identical CDR3 protein sequences are pooled into one entry, listed with their most common genes and DNA. The sample includes some 360,000 distinct CDR3 sequences, with over 11% observed a single time. Approximately 11% of the sample belongs to the ten largest clones. The material sequenced was blood. Every receptor here comes from a woman aged 55-70 years with Graves' hyperthyroidism.

Remarks on this clonotype: A single base separates this from a much larger clone, so it may be a read error. The chain carries TRBV7-3 and TRBJ2-1; D perhaps matches TRBD1 (7 bases). The J call may be mistaken, given a closer DNA end match to TRBJ2-7. The CDR3 is made up of 17 amino acids. From germline, CDR1 is SGHTA and CDR2 FQGTGA. CDR3 nucleotides: TGTGCCAGCAGCTTAGGTTTGCGGGACAGCCCCAACAATGAGCAGTACTTC. Translating gives CASSLGLRDSPNNEQYF.

The rearrangement uses TRBV7-2 and TRBJ2-1; TRBD2 aligns across 8 bases. The CDR3 has 16 amino acids. The junction had 3 bases not matched to a gene; V was cut back by 0 bases and J by 2 bases. Germline V gene sequence: CDR1 SGHTA, CDR2 FQGNSA. This chain's CDR3 is CASSLAFSGTYNEQFF. The DNA of the CDR3 is TGTGCCAGCAGCTTAGCGTTTAGCGGGACCTACAATGAGCAGTTCTTC.

This chain uses TRBV19 with TRBJ2-5, with D uncertain. The germline CDR1 and CDR2 sequences are LNHDA and SQIVND (reference sequence). V was trimmed by 11 bases and J by 2 bases, leaving 9 bases between them. The CDR3 has 11 amino acids. CDR3 protein: CAVATQETQYF. For the CDR3, the DNA is TGTGCCGTAGCCACTCAAGAGACCCAGTACTTC. Drawing the rest from reference TRBV19 and TRBJ2-5, the complete variable domain is DGGITQSPKYLFRKEGQNVTLSCEQNLNHDAMYWYRQDPGQGLRLIYYSQIVNDFQKGDIAEGYSVSREKKESFPLTVTSAQKNPTAFYLCAVATQETQYFGPGTRLLVL.

This clonotype was seen at least ten times. The chain employs TRBV15 and TRBJ1-4, with D unresolved. This CDR3 is 14 amino acids long. The V gene's germline CDR1 is LNHNV and CDR2 YYDKDF (reference sequence). Trimming shortened V by 1 base and J by 7 bases, and 10 bases separated the two germline ends. The CDR3 DNA is TGTGCCACCAGCAGAGGAGGACGGACTGAAAAACTGTTTTTT. This sequence encodes CATSRGGRTEKLFF. Full variable domain (remainder filled in from reference TRBV15 and TRBJ1-4): DAMVIQNPRYQVTQFGKPVTLSCSQTLNHNVMYWYQQKSSQAPKLLFHYYDKDFNNEADTPDNFQSRRPNTSFCFLDIRSPGLGDTAMYLCATSRGGRTEKLFFGSGTQLSVL.

This clonotype was counted ten times or more. This chain uses TRBV15 with TRBJ2-7; possible D gene TRBD2, 5 bases. V was clipped by 5 bases and J by 7 bases, with 12 bases between them. The CDR3 extends over 12 amino acids. From germline, CDR1 is LNHNV and CDR2 YYDKDF (reference sequence). In nucleotides, the CDR3 is TGTGCCACCAGCCGGCCTCCGGGGGAGCAGTACTTC. Translation gives CATSRPPGEQYF.

This clonotype occurred a few times. The V call is TRBV7-3, the J call TRBJ2-3; D may be TRBD1 or TRBD2 (6 bases each). The germline V gene has CDR1 SGHTA and CDR2 FQGTGA. V lost 5 bases and J lost 1, with 13 bases in between. The CDR3 loop spans 15 amino acids. The CDR3 here is CASSPGASGTDTQYF. CDR3 nucleotides: TGTGCCAGCAGCCCAGGGGCTAGCGGCACAGATACGCAGTATTTT.

This clonotype was found many times. The rearrangement joins TRBV2 to TRBJ1-1, with D perhaps TRBD1 (6 bases). Germline V gene sequence: CDR1 SNHLY, CDR2 FYNNEI. Between the trimmed V and J ends, which lost 7 bases and 6 bases, there was a span of 12 bases. The CDR3 consists of 12 residues. The CDR3 sequence is CASTAGGPEAFF. CDR3 sequence (DNA): TGTGCCAGCACCGCCGGGGGGCCTGAAGCTTTCTTT.

This clonotype was observed many times. CDR3 residues: CASSPGGSEQYF. DNA for the CDR3: TGTGCCAGCAGCCCAGGGGGGAGCGAGCAGTACTTC. The chain uses TRBV7-6 and TRBJ2-7; possibly TRBD1 for D (7 bases). The CDR3 length is 12 residues. V was cut by 5 bases and J by 6 bases, with 11 bases left in between. Per germline, CDR1 SGHVS and CDR2 FNYEAQ.

The sample holds a few counts of this clonotype. The V gene is TRBV15, the J gene TRBJ1-5; D is ambiguous. CDR3 size: 14 residues. Germline-derived CDR1 and CDR2 are LNHNV and YYDKDF (reference sequence). V was trimmed by 1 base and J by 7 bases, leaving 11 bases between them. CDR3 residues: CATSRGEGPQPQHF. In DNA, the CDR3 is TGTGCCACCAGCAGAGGAGAGGGTCCACAGCCCCAGCATTTT.

The gene calls are TRBV29-1 and TRBJ2-3; D possibly corresponds to TRBD2 (6 bases). Per the germline V gene, CDR1 is SQVTM and CDR2 is ANQGSEA. The CDR3 sequence is 12 residues long. Trimming left V 6 bases short and J 8 bases short, with 15 bases between. As DNA, the CDR3 is TGCAGCGTGGGGGACGGGGGAGGTACGCAGTATTTT. Encoded protein: CSVGDGGGTQYF.

Regarding this clonotype: Since a much larger clone is just one base distant, this may be a read error. The gene calls are TRBV3-1 and TRBJ2-7; unclear D gene. Germline assignment: CDR1 LGHDT and CDR2 YNNKEL (reference sequence). The CDR3 is 11 residues long. The CDR3 here is CASNQALWQYF. Written as DNA, the CDR3 is TGTGCCAGCAACCAAGCCCTGTGGCAGTACTTC.

This clonotype was seen a few times. The chain uses TRBV5-1 and TRBJ2-1; D possibly corresponds to TRBD1 (6 bases). The germline gives CDR1 SGHRS, CDR2 YFSETQ. V was shortened by 4 bases and J by 0 bases, with 14 bases between the two germline ends. The CDR3 runs to 16 residues. The CDR3 DNA sequence: TGCGCCAGCAGCCCGCACACCAGGGGCTCCTACAATGAGCAGTTCTTC. It codes for CASSPHTRGSYNEQFF.

The table lists this clonotype with many counts. The chain couples TRBV28 to TRBJ2-7; 7 bases are shared with TRBD1. In germline, CDR1 is MDHEN, CDR2 SYDVKM. J was trimmed by 4 bases and V by 4 bases; bases with no gene match: 4. The CDR3 sequence is 13 residues long. CDR3 DNA sequence: TGTGCCAGCAGTTCGGGACAGCTTTACGAGCAGTACTTC. Its protein product is CASSSGQLYEQYF.

A remark on this clonotype: A much larger clonotype is one base distant, so this may be a read error. This sequence joins TRBV29-1 and TRBJ1-4; a weak D match, TRBD1 (5 bases). The V gene's germline CDR1 is SQVTM and CDR2 ANQGSEA. The CDR3 runs to 13 residues. CDR3 nucleotides: TGCAGCGTTGTGGGGCCAACTAATGAAAGACTGTTTTTT. It yields the protein CSVVGPTNERLFF.

The chain couples TRBV18 to TRBJ1-6; maybe TRBD1 (6 bases). Germline V lookup: CDR1 KGHSH, CDR2 LQKENI. The CDR3 has 17 amino acids. V lost 3 bases and J lost 10, with 22 bases in between. DNA of the CDR3: TGTGCCAGCTCACCCCCCCACCTCAAAACCGGGGGCTCACCCCTCCACTTT. Protein: CASSPPHLKTGGSPLHF.

This clonotype has at least ten counts. V and J are TRBV24-1 and TRBJ2-1; 13 nucleotides agree with TRBD2. The CDR3 loop spans 19 amino acids. V shed 6 bases, J shed 1 base, and the junction held 11 bases outside the gene matches. Germline V gene data show CDR1 as KGHDR and CDR2 as SFDVKD. CDR3 loop: CATSQREGLAGSSYNEQFF. The CDR3 bases are TGTGCCACCAGTCAGAGGGAGGGACTAGCGGGAAGTTCCTACAATGAGCAGTTCTTC.

This clonotype has a handful of counts. This rearrangement joins TRBV20-1 to TRBJ2-5, with a tentative D call TRBD1 (7 bases). The CDR3 covers 14 residues. The germline V and J ends were trimmed by 5 bases and 5 bases, with 18 bases remaining between them. CDR1 and CDR2 (germline): DFQATT, SNEGSKA (reference sequence). Written as DNA, the CDR3 is TGCAGTGCTGATCTTTGGGCAGGGGGGGAGACCCAGTACTTC. Translated, it gives CSADLWAGGETQYF.

In this sample, this clonotype turned up many times. This chain uses TRBV12-3 or TRBV12-4 with TRBJ2-7; 7 positions agree with TRBD1. This CDR3 has 13 residues. Trimming cost V 9 bases and J 6 bases; bases outside gene matches: 11. This CDR3 reads CASSGQWVGEQYF. CDR3 DNA sequence: TGTGCCAGTTCGGGACAGTGGGTTGGCGAGCAGTACTTC.

The sample holds many counts of this clonotype. The chain has TRBV28 and TRBJ2-3; D is perhaps TRBD1 or TRBD2 (5 bases each). Germline values: CDR1 MDHEN, CDR2 SYDVKM. CDR3 length: 16 residues. Trimming stripped 6 bases from V and 6 bases from J, with 22 bases between. The CDR3: CASSRAGTLGHDTQYF. For the CDR3, the DNA is TGTGCCAGCAGCCGAGCCGGGACCCTAGGCCATGATACGCAGTATTTT. Looking up the rest from reference TRBV28 and TRBJ2-3 gives the full variable domain: DVKVTQSSRYLVKRTGEKVFLECVQDMDHENMFWYRQDPGLGLRLIYFSYDVKMKEKGDIPEGYSVSREKKERFSLILESASTNQTSMYLCASSRAGTLGHDTQYFGPGTRLTVL.

In nucleotides, the CDR3 is TGCAGTGCTAGAGATAAAGTGAGCAATCAGCCCCAGCATTTT. This gives the protein CSARDKVSNQPQHF. The chain joins TRBV20-1 to TRBJ1-5; D is uncertain. Germline V gives CDR1 DFQATT, CDR2 SNEGSKA (reference sequence). The germline V and J ends were trimmed by 0 bases and 1 base, with 7 bases remaining between them. The CDR3 is 14 amino acids.

This clonotype was seen many times. The chain employs TRBV20-1 and TRBJ2-3; D perhaps matches TRBD2 (6 bases). Trimming cost V 3 bases and J 1 base, with 11 bases left between them. From germline, CDR1 is DFQATT and CDR2 SNEGSKA (reference sequence). The CDR3 is 14 amino acids. CDR3 sequence: CSARGPGGTDTQYF. The CDR3 region has the DNA TGCAGTGCTAGGGGGCCGGGAGGCACAGATACGCAGTATTTT.

The CDR3 here is CASSGGFKETQYF. Written as DNA, the CDR3 is TGTGCCAGTAGTGGGGGATTCAAAGAGACCCAGTACTTC. This chain joins TRBV19 and TRBJ2-5; D could derive from TRBD1 or TRBD2 (5 bases each). The CDR3 has 13 amino acids. Deletions cut 5 bases from V and 3 bases from J, with 10 bases between. CDR1 is LNHDA and CDR2 is SQIVND in the germline V gene (reference sequence).

This clonotype was detected many times. This chain links TRBV6-1 with TRBJ1-2; 9 bases line up with TRBD1. Germline-derived CDR1 and CDR2 are MNHNS and SASEGT. The CDR3 totals 14 residues. V lost 2 bases and J lost 4; bases outside the gene matches: 2. CDR3 in DNA: TGTGCCAGCAGTGAAAGACAGGGGGTCTATGGCTACACCTTC. Protein: CASSERQGVYGYTF.

Only a few counts were recorded for this clonotype. The CDR3 DNA follows: TGTGCCATCAGTGAGCAGAGGAGAAACTCTGGAAACACCATATATTTT. It encodes CAISEQRRNSGNTIYF. The chain joins TRBV10-3 to TRBJ1-3; D remains unclear. The CDR3 length is 16 residues. Germline CDR1 ENHRY, CDR2 SYGVKD. The V gene lost 2 bases and the J gene lost 0 bases, with 11 bases spanning the gap.

With regard to this clonotype: One base away lies a much larger clone, so this may be a sequencing read error. The genes are TRBV28 and TRBJ2-2, with TRBD2 matching over 13 bases. The germline V gene encodes CDR1 MDHEN and CDR2 SYDVKM. There are 19 residues in the CDR3. CDR3 residues: CPSREFWTSGRGNTGELFF. The CDR3 region has the DNA TGTCCCAGCAGAGAGTTTTGGACTAGCGGGAGAGGGAACACCGGGGAGCTGTTTTTT.

This clonotype appeared many times. The chain carries TRBV2 and TRBJ2-7; 7 nucleotides line up with TRBD1. CDR3 length equals 14 residues. The V segment lost 6 bases and the J segment 0 bases; nucleotides outside the gene matches: 5. Per the germline V gene, CDR1 is SNHLY and CDR2 is FYNNEI. CDR3 sequence (DNA): TGTGCCAGCAGGAGGGACAGATCCTCCTACGAGCAGTACTTC. Protein product: CASRRDRSSYEQYF.

This chain links TRBV12-5 with TRBJ2-7; 12 nucleotides line up with TRBD1. The CDR3 has 15 amino acids. Trimming cost V 7 bases and J 2 bases; bases outside gene matches: 6. CDR1 is LGHNT, CDR2 FRNRAP, per germline. CDR3 in DNA: TGTGCTAGTGCCCCGGGACAGGGGGCCCCCTACGAGCAGTACTTC. Translated, it gives CASAPGQGAPYEQYF.

The V and J genes are TRBV5-5 and TRBJ2-6; D gene uncertain. In germline, CDR1 is SGHKS, CDR2 YYEKEE (reference sequence). The CDR3 has 14 residues. V was trimmed by 0 bases and J by 5 bases, leaving 6 bases between them. CDR3 protein: CASSLDLRANVLTF. CDR3 sequence (DNA): TGTGCCAGCAGCTTGGATCTAAGGGCCAACGTCCTGACTTTC.

The V call is TRBV11-2, the J call TRBJ2-5, with 9 bases aligning to TRBD1. The V segment lost 5 bases and the J segment 4 bases; nucleotides outside the gene matches: 11. Per germline, CDR1 SGHAT and CDR2 FQNNGV. The CDR3 contains 16 residues. The CDR3 DNA reads TGTGCCAGCAGCCTACCGGGACAGGGCGGGAGAGAGACCCAGTACTTC. It translates to CASSLPGQGGRETQYF.

This clonotype was seen many times. This rearrangement joins TRBV7-8 to TRBJ2-7; 7 nucleotides agree with TRBD1. Germline V gene sequence: CDR1 SGHVS, CDR2 FQNEAQ. The CDR3 totals 16 residues. With 0 bases clipped from V and 2 bases from J, the junction kept 7 bases outside the gene matches. CDR3 region: CASSLAGQEGTYEQYF. The CDR3 DNA reads as TGTGCCAGCAGCTTAGCAGGACAGGAAGGCACCTACGAGCAGTACTTC.

This clonotype was detected only a few times. This may be a read error: a much more frequent sequence differs by one nucleotide. V and J are TRBV11-3 and TRBJ2-3; D assignment may be TRBD1 or TRBD2 (5 bases each). In germline, CDR1 is SGHNT, CDR2 YENEEA. V lost 5 bases and J lost 2, with 17 bases in between. CDR3 length equals 16 residues. CDR3 nucleotides: TGTGCCAGCAGCCCCACCAGCGGACACTTCACAGATACGCAGTATTTT. As protein: CASSPTSGHFTDTQYF.